Below, 32 T cell receptor beta chains from the same sample are listed, as sequenced in a study of blood T cell repertoires in COVID-19. Some clones are missing from TCRdb's copy, which holds only in-frame ones; the method was immunoSEQ multiplex PCR. This table holds 350,000 or so clones, around 90% found once. Sequenced sample: peripheral blood. These receptors came from a young man with active or convalescent COVID-19.

The rearrangement links TRBV28 to TRBJ1-5; 9 nucleotides align to TRBD1. This CDR3 is 15 amino acids long. J gave up 5 bases and V 3 bases, and 5 bases lay outside the gene matches. Germline CDR1 MDHEN, CDR2 SYDVKM. Here the CDR3 reads CASSFLGQGYQPQHF. In DNA form, the CDR3 reads TGTGCCAGCAGTTTTCTAGGACAGGGGTATCAGCCCCAGCATTTT.

The chain carries TRBV7-9 and TRBJ1-2; D is undetermined. This CDR3 contains 15 residues. CDR1 and CDR2 (germline): SEHNR, FQNEAQ (reference sequence). V was clipped by 2 bases and J by 1 base, with 11 bases between them. The CDR3 DNA reads TGTGCCAGCAGCTTATGGCCAGAGGTTAACTATGGCTACACCTTC. Its protein product is CASSLWPEVNYGYTF.

This clone has a single count. The chain links TRBV19 to TRBJ2-5; D is undetermined. V was shortened by 11 bases and J by 5 bases, with 6 bases between the two germline ends. This CDR3 spans 9 amino acids. The germline V gene has CDR1 LNHDA and CDR2 SQIVND (reference sequence). CDR3 residues: CAFGETQYF. The CDR3 nucleotides are TGTGCCTTCGGGGAGACCCAGTACTTC.

The chain recombines TRBV2 with TRBJ2-1; perhaps TRBD2 as D (6 bases). The V end lost 3 bases, the J end lost 2 bases, and 11 bases lay between the germline ends. From germline, CDR1 is SNHLY and CDR2 FYNNEI. The CDR3 consists of 15 residues. CDR3 in amino acids: CASSDRGIPYNEQFF. The CDR3 DNA follows: TGTGCCAGCAGTGACCGCGGGATCCCCTACAATGAGCAGTTCTTC.

The chain recombines TRBV5-5 with TRBJ2-7, with D hard to call. Germline loops: CDR1 SGHKS, CDR2 YYEKEE (reference sequence). The CDR3 totals 14 residues. Between the trimmed V and J ends, which lost 4 bases and 2 bases, there was a span of 13 bases. Here the CDR3 DNA reads TGTGCCAGCAGCCGTTGGCCTGAAACCTACGAGCAGTACTTC. Amino acid sequence: CASSRWPETYEQYF. The variable domain in full, with the rest retrieved from reference TRBV5-5 and TRBJ2-7, is DAGVTQSPTHLIKTRGQQVTLRCSPISGHKSVSWYQQVLGQGPQFIFQYYEKEERGRGNFPDRFSARQFPNYSSELNVNALLLGDSALYLCASSRWPETYEQYFGPGTRLTVT.

This clone was seen only once. The chain is built from TRBV7-9 and TRBJ1-6; 7 nucleotides match TRBD1. CDR1 and CDR2 (germline): SEHNR, FQNEAQ (reference sequence). The CDR3 consists of 15 residues. V shed 5 bases and J 7 bases; nucleotides not matched to a gene: 8. Here the CDR3 reads CASSGRQGKNSPLHF. The CDR3 DNA reads as TGTGCCAGCAGCGGGCGACAGGGAAAGAATTCACCCCTCCACTTT.

The rearrangement links TRBV27 to TRBJ2-1; 13 bases fit TRBD2. Germline assignment: CDR1 MNHEY and CDR2 SMNVEV (reference sequence). V was clipped by 2 bases and J by 6 bases; unmatched bases: 1. This CDR3 is 15 amino acids long. The CDR3 loop reads CASSLGLAGVNEQFF. CDR3 coding DNA: TGTGCCAGCAGTTTAGGACTAGCGGGAGTCAATGAGCAGTTCTTC.

The CDR3: CASSPQGSRSGNTIYF. CDR3 nucleotides: TGTGCCAGCAGCCCCCAGGGAAGCCGCTCTGGAAACACCATATATTTT. The V gene is TRBV3-1 (or the pseudogene TRBV3-2), the J gene TRBJ1-3, with D tentatively TRBD1 (5 bases). Germline V gives CDR1 LGHDT, CDR2 YNNKEL (reference sequence). Between the trimmed V and J ends, which lost 4 bases and 0 bases, there was a span of 13 bases. The CDR3 runs to 16 residues.

CDR3 DNA: TGTGCCAGCAGCTTAGAGCGGGAGCGGGGCACCGGGGAGCTGTTTTTT. It is translated as CASSLERERGTGELFF. The chain joins TRBV7-9 to TRBJ2-2, with 8 bases matching TRBD2. Germline assignment: CDR1 SEHNR and CDR2 FQNEAQ (reference sequence). The CDR3 spans 16 residues. J lost 4 bases, V lost 1 base, and 5 bases had no gene match.

This clone was observed a handful of times. This chain joins TRBV5-1 and TRBJ1-1; D remains unclear. Trimming took 5 bases from V and 1 from J, leaving 12 bases between them. Germline loops: CDR1 SGHRS, CDR2 YFSETQ. CDR3 length: 14 residues. CDR3 DNA sequence: TGCGCCAGCAGGGGATCGGGATCGAACACTGAAGCTTTCTTT. Translating it yields CASRGSGSNTEAFF.

The rearrangement links TRBV6-4 to TRBJ2-1, with D possibly TRBD2 on 6 matching bases. The CDR3 has 13 amino acids. CDR1 MRHNA and CDR2 SNTAGT come from the germline V gene. V dropped 4 bases and J dropped 6 bases, with 10 bases sitting between them. CDR3 region: CASSARGGNEQFF. The CDR3 region has the DNA TGTGCCAGCAGTGCGAGGGGAGGCAATGAGCAGTTCTTC.

The chain recombines TRBV9 with TRBJ2-7, with 7 bases lining up with TRBD2. The CDR3 is made up of 15 amino acids. Germline trimming cut 0 bases from V and 4 bases from J; bases unmatched to any gene: 7. Germline-derived CDR1 and CDR2 are SGDLS and YYNGEE. CDR3 sequence (DNA): TGTGCCAGCAGCGTAGCTTTGGCGGGGGTATACGAGCAGTACTTC. Encoded protein: CASSVALAGVYEQYF.

V and J are TRBV6-2 or TRBV6-3 and TRBJ1-5; 7 bases align to TRBD1. The CDR3 spans 15 residues. Germline V gives CDR1 MNHEY, CDR2 SVGEGT. The V gene end was trimmed by 2 bases and the J gene end by 4 bases; junction bases not matched to a gene: 5. CDR3: CASSYAGQRNQPQHF. CDR3 bases: TGTGCCAGCAGTTACGCGGGACAGAGAAATCAGCCCCAGCATTTT.

Many counts were recorded for this clone. The V call is TRBV28, the J call TRBJ1-5; possibly TRBD1 for D (5 bases). In germline, CDR1 is MDHEN, CDR2 SYDVKM. The CDR3 covers 14 residues. V gave up 8 bases and J gave up 5 bases, with 16 bases separating them. CDR3 protein: CASGGAGPYQPQHF. The CDR3 nucleotides are TGTGCCAGCGGCGGGGCGGGGCCATATCAGCCCCAGCATTTT.

The chain employs TRBV3-1 (or the pseudogene TRBV3-2) and TRBJ1-4; 9 bases match TRBD1. Germline CDR1 LGHDT, CDR2 YNNKEL (reference sequence). The CDR3 runs to 15 residues. V shed 2 bases, J shed 7 bases, and the junction held 5 bases outside the gene matches. Here the CDR3 reads CASSQLTGGSEKLFF. CDR3 nucleotide sequence: TGTGCCAGCAGCCAATTGACAGGGGGTAGTGAAAAACTGTTTTTT.

The J gene is TRBJ1-4, the V gene TRBV28; maybe TRBD1 (6 bases). Germline V gives CDR1 MDHEN, CDR2 SYDVKM. V lost 4 bases, J lost 7 bases, and 13 bases lay in between. There are 14 residues in the CDR3. CDR3 protein: CASSWGRGREKLFF. For the CDR3, the DNA is TGTGCCAGCAGTTGGGGCAGGGGTCGTGAAAAACTGTTTTTT. The whole variable domain, remainder taken from reference TRBV28 and TRBJ1-4, is DVKVTQSSRYLVKRTGEKVFLECVQDMDHENMFWYRQDPGLGLRLIYFSYDVKMKEKGDIPEGYSVSREKKERFSLILESASTNQTSMYLCASSWGRGREKLFFGSGTQLSVL.

The chain employs TRBV27 and TRBJ1-5; D remains unclear. Germline CDR1 and CDR2: MNHEY and SMNVEV (reference sequence). The V end lost 2 bases, the J end lost 9 bases, and 8 bases lay between the germline ends. CDR3 size: 12 residues. The CDR3 nucleotides read TGTGCCAGCAGTTTAATGGGGAGGCCCCAGCATTTT. Translating gives CASSLMGRPQHF.

The chain couples TRBV6-6 to TRBJ2-5, with 7 positions matching TRBD2. CDR1 and CDR2 (germline): MNHNY, SVGAGI (reference sequence). The ends lost 5 bases at V and 5 bases at J; junction bases unmatched: 17. CDR3 length: 17 amino acids. The CDR3 loop reads CASSPLGRGSTGETQYF. The CDR3 DNA sequence: TGTGCCAGCAGTCCCCTGGGGAGGGGCAGTACCGGGGAGACCCAGTACTTC.

This CDR3 is CASSGLAGSTDTQYF. In nucleotides, the CDR3 is TGTGCCAGCAGCGGACTAGCGGGGAGCACAGATACGCAGTATTTT. The chain links TRBV14 to TRBJ2-3, with 12 positions matching TRBD2. V lost 5 bases, J lost 0 bases, and 0 bases stayed unmatched. Germline V gene sequence: CDR1 SGHDN, CDR2 FVKESK. This CDR3 comprises 15 residues.

The CDR3 here is CASTPPGAGYTGELFF. The CDR3 coding sequence is TGTGCCAGCACCCCCCCCGGAGCGGGGTACACCGGGGAGCTGTTTTTT. The chain employs TRBV7-8 and TRBJ2-2; 7 positions agree with TRBD2. The V and J ends lost 7 bases and 3 bases, in that order; junction bases with no gene match: 11. CDR3 length: 16 residues. Per germline, CDR1 SGHVS and CDR2 FQNEAQ.

With regard to this clone: At one boundary the junction diverges from the germline segment, which might be a read error. V and J are TRBV2 and TRBJ2-6; no firm D call. The CDR3 covers 14 residues. Germline lookup yields CDR1 SNHLY and CDR2 FYNNEI. The CDR3 region has the DNA TGTGCCAGCAGAGTCCTAGTGACGGCCAACGTGCTGACTTTC. Translation: CASRVLVTANVLTF.

The chain has TRBV6-5 and TRBJ2-7; a possible D gene is TRBD1 (6 bases). Trimming removed 6 bases at V and 7 bases at J, with 19 bases between. CDR3 size: 14 residues. Germline V gene data show CDR1 as MNHEY and CDR2 as SVGAGI. The CDR3 is CASRAGDRLWEQYF. The CDR3 nucleotides read TGTGCCAGCAGAGCAGGGGACCGCCTATGGGAGCAGTACTTC.

The chain uses TRBV18 and TRBJ1-5; D uncertain. Germline V gene sequence: CDR1 KGHSH, CDR2 LQKENI. V lost 4 bases and J lost 3, with 7 bases in between. CDR3 length equals 13 residues. The CDR3 DNA reads TGTGCCAGCTCACGGAGCTACAATCAGCCCCAGCATTTT. As protein: CASSRSYNQPQHF.

This clone has just one count. The chain employs TRBV10-3 and TRBJ2-1; 7 bases are shared with TRBD1. The CDR3 spans 14 residues. Looked up from germline, CDR1 is ENHRY and CDR2 is SYGVKD. Germline trimming cut 2 bases from V and 6 bases from J; bases unmatched to any gene: 4. CDR3 DNA: TGTGCCATCAGTGAGGAGGGGGCGGGCAATGAGCAGTTCTTC. It encodes CAISEEGAGNEQFF.

The chain joins TRBV11-2 to TRBJ1-3; D call uncertain. Per germline, CDR1 SGHAT and CDR2 FQNNGV. The ends were cut back, 6 bases at V and 3 bases at J, with 12 bases in the middle. This CDR3 spans 14 amino acids. The chain's CDR3 is CASSLHRSGNTIYF. The CDR3 DNA sequence: TGTGCCAGCAGTTTACACCGGAGTGGAAACACCATATATTTT.

The chain employs TRBV11-2 and TRBJ2-7; maybe TRBD2 (5 bases). CDR1 is SGHAT, CDR2 FQNNGV, per germline. Between the trimmed V and J ends, which lost 5 bases and 0 bases, there was a span of 23 bases. The CDR3 spans 18 residues. In DNA, the CDR3 is TGTGCCAGCAGCCCAACAAGACGGGAAAAGAGTAGCTCCTACGAGCAGTACTTC. Translated: CASSPTRREKSSSYEQYF.

The V call is TRBV7-9, the J call TRBJ2-7; 7 nucleotides align to TRBD1. V shed 5 bases, J shed 3 bases, and the junction held 4 bases outside the gene matches. The length of the CDR3 is 13 residues. From germline, CDR1 is SEHNR and CDR2 FQNEAQ (reference sequence). This CDR3 reads CASSPGTVYEQYF. The CDR3 region has the DNA TGTGCCAGCAGCCCTGGGACAGTCTACGAGCAGTACTTC.

This chain connects TRBV5-1 to TRBJ2-7, with D possibly matching TRBD1 (5 bases). The CDR3 totals 12 residues. Between the trimmed V and J ends, which lost 5 bases and 3 bases, there was a span of 9 bases. Germline CDR1 reads SGHRS; CDR2 reads YFSETQ. The CDR3 region is CASSYDSYEQYF. In nucleotides, the CDR3 is TGCGCCAGCAGTTATGACAGCTACGAGCAGTACTTC. Drawing the rest from reference TRBV5-1 and TRBJ2-7, the complete variable domain is KAGVTQTPRYLIKTRGQQVTLSCSPISGHRSVSWYQQTPGQGLQFLFEYFSETQRNKGNFPGRFSGRQFSNSRSEMNVSTLELGDSALYLCASSYDSYEQYFGPGTRLTVT.

The chain couples TRBV4-2 to TRBJ2-7; TRBD1 might be the D (6 bases). CDR3 length equals 16 residues. The germline V gene has CDR1 LGHNA and CDR2 YNFKEQ. V lost 0 bases to trimming and J lost 2 bases, with 14 bases between them. The CDR3 nucleotides are TGTGCCAGCAGCCAAGATCAGGGGAGAGGGCCCTACGAGCAGTACTTC. It codes for CASSQDQGRGPYEQYF.

The chain is built from TRBV7-8 and TRBJ2-3; 8 bases map to TRBD1. Germline V gives CDR1 SGHVS, CDR2 FQNEAQ. CDR3 size: 18 residues. J was trimmed by 0 bases and V by 5 bases; bases with no gene match: 13. The CDR3 nucleotides read TGTGCCAGCAGCGGGTGGGGACAGGCGGAATCTAGCACAGATACGCAGTATTTT. Translated, it gives CASSGWGQAESSTDTQYF.

V is TRBV5-1 and J is TRBJ2-3, with 10 bases aligning to TRBD2. Germline V lookup: CDR1 SGHRS, CDR2 YFSETQ. The CDR3 loop spans 15 amino acids. Trimming took 4 bases from V and 0 from J; bases not matched to a gene: 2. CDR3 coding DNA: TGCGCCAGCAGCAGTAGCGGGGGGAGCACAGATACGCAGTATTTT. This gives the protein CASSSSGGSTDTQYF. Complete variable domain (other parts from reference TRBV5-1 and TRBJ2-3): KAGVTQTPRYLIKTRGQQVTLSCSPISGHRSVSWYQQTPGQGLQFLFEYFSETQRNKGNFPGRFSGRQFSNSRSEMNVSTLELGDSALYLCASSSSGGSTDTQYFGPGTRLTVL.

The chain uses TRBV10-2 and TRBJ2-1, with 12 bases fitting TRBD1. Germline V gene data show CDR1 as WSHSY and CDR2 as SAAADI. CDR3 length: 17 amino acids. The V gene end was trimmed by 0 bases and the J gene end by 8 bases; junction bases not matched to a gene: 8. CDR3 nucleotide sequence: TGCGCCAGCAGTGAGTCGAGCTCCGGGACAGGGGGCGATGAGCAGTTCTTC. It encodes CASSESSSGTGGDEQFF.